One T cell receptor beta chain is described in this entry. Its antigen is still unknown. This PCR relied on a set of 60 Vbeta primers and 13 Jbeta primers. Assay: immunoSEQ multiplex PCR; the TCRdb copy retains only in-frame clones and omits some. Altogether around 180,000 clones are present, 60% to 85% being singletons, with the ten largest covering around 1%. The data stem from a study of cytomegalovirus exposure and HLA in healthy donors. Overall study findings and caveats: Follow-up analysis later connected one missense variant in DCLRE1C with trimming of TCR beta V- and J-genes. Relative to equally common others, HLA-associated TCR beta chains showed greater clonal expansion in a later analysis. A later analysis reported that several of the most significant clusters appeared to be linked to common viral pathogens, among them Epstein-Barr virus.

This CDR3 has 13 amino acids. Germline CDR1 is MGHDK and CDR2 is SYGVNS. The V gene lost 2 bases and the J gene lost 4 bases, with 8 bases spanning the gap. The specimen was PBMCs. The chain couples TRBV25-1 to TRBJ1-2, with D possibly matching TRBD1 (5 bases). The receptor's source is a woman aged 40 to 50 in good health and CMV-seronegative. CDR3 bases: TGTGCCAGCAGTGAACAGGGTATCTATGGCTACACCTTC. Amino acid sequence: CASSEQGIYGYTF.